This is a list of T cell receptor beta chains from one sample in a study of T cell changes during pregnancy in multiple sclerosis. Clones were read by immunoSEQ multiplex PCR, and TCRdb kept only the in-frame ones, dropping some. The data contain some 100,000 clones, roughly 93% of them singletons. The input for sequencing was peripheral blood, taken before pregnancy. These receptors all come from a female donor with multiple sclerosis, enrolled in a pregnancy study. CDR3s include the opening cysteine and the closing phenylalanine or tryptophan. D genes are given only for firm matches. Rows may omit the clone size; those that give it use once, few, many or a size class.

>TRBD2|TRBJ2-7|TRBV7-2|NA
CASSPPGLAGAHYEQYF
TGTGCCAGCAGCCCACCGGGACTAGCGGGAGCCCACTACGAGCAGTACTTC
>NA|TRBJ1-4|TRBV27|once
CASSITGTNEKLFF
TGTGCCAGCAGTATAACAGGGACTAATGAAAAACTGTTTTTT
>NA|TRBJ1-1|TRBV29-1|NA
CSSSSSSTEAFF
TGCAGCTCCTCTTCGAGTAGCACTGAAGCTTTCTTT
>NA|TRBJ1-2|TRBV7-9|NA
CASSLAARVDYGYTF
TGTGCCAGCAGCTTAGCTGCCAGGGTCGACTATGGCTACACCTTC
>TRBD2|TRBJ2-7|TRBV9|NA
CASSVAAGGWDEQYF
TGTGCCAGCAGCGTAGCCGCGGGAGGCTGGGACGAGCAGTACTTC
>TRBD2|TRBJ2-1|TRBV6-1|NA
CASARAGDRVF
TGTGCCAGTGCTCGAGCGGGAGATAGGGTCTTC
>NA|TRBJ1-1|TRBV4-2|NA
CASSQAERTYQGTEAFF
TGTGCCAGCAGCCAAGCAGAGAGAACATACCAGGGAACTGAAGCTTTCTTT
>TRBD1|TRBJ1-2|TRBV27|NA
CASSIGGLYGYTF
TGTGCCAGCAGTATAGGGGGCCTCTATGGCTACACCTTC
>TRBD1|TRBJ1-1|TRBV7-9|NA
CASRADRGDTEAFF
TGTGCCAGCAGGGCGGACAGGGGAGACACTGAAGCTTTCTTT
>TRBD1|TRBJ2-7|TRBV9|NA
CASSVGLKNRGDYEQYF
TGTGCCAGCAGCGTAGGCCTAAAGAACAGGGGGGACTACGAGCAGTACTTC
>NA|TRBJ2-3|TRBV29-1|NA
CSVEDWREDTQYF
TGCAGCGTTGAAGATTGGAGGGAAGATACGCAGTATTTT
>TRBD2|TRBJ2-7|TRBV6-1|once
CASSEDDLAGSSYEQYF
TGTGCCAGCAGTGAAGATGACCTAGCGGGTAGCTCCTACGAGCAGTACTTC
>TRBD1|TRBJ1-4|TRBV30|NA
CAWYPGQGTKLFF
TGTGCCTGGTACCCCGGACAGGGGACAAAACTGTTTTTT
>TRBD2|TRBJ2-7|TRBV28|NA
CASSSLRAKLAYEQYF
TGTGCCAGCAGTTCCCTCCGCGCTAAACTAGCGTACGAGCAGTACTTC
>NA|TRBJ2-7|TRBV27|NA
CASMGGPFYEQYF
TGTGCCAGCATGGGGGGACCCTTCTACGAGCAGTACTTC
>TRBD1|TRBJ2-3|TRBV7-2|once
CASSLVWDRGPNTQYF
TGTGCCAGCAGCTTAGTCTGGGACAGGGGGCCCAATACGCAGTATTTT
>TRBD2|TRBJ2-1|TRBV2|once
CASSESGGRDNEQFF
TGTGCCAGCAGTGAGTCAGGCGGGAGGGACAATGAGCAGTTCTTC
>NA|TRBJ2-6|TRBV7-6|NA
CASSLAQVSGANVLTF
TGTGCCAGCAGCTTAGCGCAGGTCTCTGGGGCCAACGTCCTGACTTTC
>NA|TRBJ1-1|TRBV30|NA
CAWSVSPGYTEAFF
TGTGCCTGGAGTGTATCGCCCGGGTATACTGAAGCTTTCTTT
>TRBD2|TRBJ2-2|TRBV19|NA
CASSARLAGGNTGELFF
TGTGCCAGTAGTGCCCGACTAGCGGGAGGTAACACCGGGGAGCTGTTTTTT
>NA|TRBJ1-1|TRBV12-5|NA
CASGLVSSNTEAFF
TGTGCTAGTGGTTTGGTCAGTTCGAACACTGAAGCTTTCTTT
>NA|TRBJ1-5|TRBV7-2|NA
CASSGETPRGNQPQHF
TGTGCCAGCAGCGGGGAGACTCCTCGGGGCAATCAGCCCCAGCATTTT
>NA|TRBJ2-1|TRBV28|once
CASTPSGNEQFF
TGTGCCAGCACCCCCTCGGGGAATGAGCAGTTCTTC
>NA|TRBJ2-4|TRBV9|NA
CASSVEGRGAKNIQYF
TGTGCCAGCAGCGTAGAAGGAAGGGGGGCCAAAAACATTCAGTACTTC
>TRBD2|TRBJ2-3|TRBV7-2|NA
CASSSGRGVDTQYF
TGTGCCAGCAGCTCGGGACGGGGGGTGGATACGCAGTATTTT
>TRBD2|TRBJ2-7|TRBV19|NA
CASSMGGAYGVEQYF
TGTGCCAGTAGTATGGGAGGGGCTTACGGCGTCGAGCAGTACTTC
>TRBD2|TRBJ2-7|TRBV27|NA
CASSLGGGGTYEQYF
TGTGCCAGCAGTTTGGGGGGGGGAGGTACCTACGAGCAGTACTTC
>NA|TRBJ1-1|TRBV29-1|NA
CSVTGGVSRATEAFF
TGCAGCGTCACGGGCGGGGTTTCTCGTGCCACTGAAGCTTTCTTT
>NA|TRBJ2-1|TRBV6-5|NA
CASSLLSRGNEQFF
TGTGCCAGCAGCTTACTAAGCAGGGGAAATGAGCAGTTCTTC
>TRBD1|TRBJ2-7|TRBV11-2|NA
CASSSNPGQSEQYF
TGTGCCAGCAGCTCCAACCCGGGACAGAGCGAGCAGTACTTC
>TRBD2|TRBJ2-1|TRBV5-1|NA
CASSSPQLAGVSNEQFF
TGCGCCAGCAGCTCCCCCCAACTAGCGGGAGTGTCCAATGAGCAGTTCTTC
>TRBD1|TRBJ1-2|TRBV2|NA
CASGGGQGANYGYTF
TGTGCCAGCGGGGGGGGACAGGGGGCTAACTATGGCTACACCTTC
>NA|TRBJ2-2|TRBV9|NA
CASSGGLMNTGELFF
TGTGCCAGCAGCGGGGGACTTATGAACACCGGGGAGCTGTTTTTT
>NA|TRBJ2-7|TRBV28|NA
CGVGHTYEQYF
TGTGGGGTGGGACATACCTACGAGCAGTACTTC
>NA|TRBJ2-2|TRBV30|NA
CAWSVPQSDTGELFF
TGTGCCTGGAGTGTACCACAGTCGGACACCGGGGAGCTGTTTTTT
>NA|TRBJ1-1|TRBV13|NA
CASSTETGMNTEAFF
TGTGCCAGCAGCACCGAGACAGGCATGAACACTGAAGCTTTCTTT
>TRBD2|TRBJ2-3|TRBV29-1|NA
CSVLWTSVDTQYF
TGCAGCGTCCTGTGGACTAGCGTTGATACGCAGTATTTT
>TRBD2|TRBJ2-5|TRBV9|once
CASSVPTGLAGGSVEETQYF
TGTGCCAGCAGCGTACCGACGGGACTAGCGGGAGGGAGTGTAGAAGAGACCCAGTACTTC
>NA|TRBJ1-2|TRBV10-2|NA
CASSEGLDIFYGYTF
TGCGCCAGCAGTGAGGGATTAGACATTTTCTATGGCTACACCTTC
>NA|TRBJ1-1|TRBV4-3|NA
CASSLTDREAFF
TGCGCCAGCAGCCTCACTGACAGGGAAGCTTTCTTT
>NA|TRBJ2-1|TRBV6-5|NA
CASSIGSSYNEQFF
TGTGCCAGCAGTATCGGTTCTTCCTACAATGAGCAGTTCTTC
>NA|TRBJ2-1|TRBV6-4|NA
CASSEESGPYNEQFF
TGTGCCAGCAGTGAAGAGAGCGGCCCCTACAATGAGCAGTTCTTC
>TRBD1|TRBJ1-2|TRBV27|once
CASSKGQGRSIYGYTF
TGTGCCAGCAGCAAGGGACAGGGGCGCAGTATCTATGGCTACACCTTC
>TRBD2|TRBJ2-3|TRBV5-6|once
CASSWLTSGGTDTQYF
TGTGCCAGCAGCTGGCTAACTAGCGGGGGCACAGATACGCAGTATTTT
>NA|TRBJ2-1|TRBV2|NA
CASSQNEQFF
TGTGCCAGCAGTCAGAATGAGCAGTTCTTC
>TRBD1|TRBJ1-1|TRBV7-9|NA
CASSSLRQGLDTEAFF
TGTGCCAGCAGCTCCCTCCGACAGGGGCTAGACACTGAAGCTTTCTTT
>NA|TRBJ1-2|TRBV4-1|NA
CASSLSPGQANYGYTF
TGCGCCAGCAGCCTCTCCCCGGGACAAGCTAACTATGGCTACACCTTC
>TRBD2|TRBJ2-3|TRBV7-8|NA
CASSYTVVSTSGRGFGTDTQYF
TGTGCCAGCAGCTACACCGTGGTATCGACTAGCGGGAGGGGGTTTGGCACAGATACGCAGTATTTT
>NA|TRBJ2-6|TRBV5-4|NA
CASSLGSGTGANVLTF
TGTGCCAGCAGCTTGGGTTCGGGAACTGGGGCCAACGTCCTGACTTTC
>TRBD2|TRBJ2-7|TRBV9|NA
CASSPRSGTSFDEQYF
TGTGCCAGCAGCCCCCGCTCTGGGACTAGTTTCGACGAGCAGTACTTC
>TRBD2|TRBJ2-7|TRBV7-9|NA
CASSLGGGYEQYF
TGTGCCAGCAGCTTAGGGGGGGGCTACGAGCAGTACTTC
>NA|TRBJ2-7|TRBV19|NA
CASSITPPGSHEQYF
TGTGCCAGTAGTATAACCCCCCCCGGGAGCCACGAGCAGTACTTC
>NA|TRBJ1-5|TRBV27|NA
CASSSGGLGKPQHF
TGTGCCAGCAGTAGTGGGGGCTTGGGTAAGCCCCAGCATTTT
>TRBD2|TRBJ2-1|TRBV27|NA
CASSFSGSSYNEQFF
TGTGCCAGCAGTTTTAGCGGGAGCTCCTACAATGAGCAGTTCTTC